Included here is one T cell receptor (beta chain) sequence, with context. What it recognizes is unknown. The study ran its PCR with 60 Vbeta and 13 Jbeta primers. The repertoire was sequenced with immunoSEQ multiplex PCR; TCRdb's copy has only in-frame clones and lacks some. The sample has tens of thousands of clones; around two thirds are singletons. Trimming removed 2 bases from V and 2 bases from J, with 16 bases in between. Germline V CDR1 and CDR2: MNHEY, SVGAGI. CDR3 length equals 16 residues. This specimen comes from a study of cytomegalovirus exposure and HLA in healthy donors. Study-wide findings and caveats: Looking again later, the authors saw that most CMV-associated TCR beta chains seemed HLA-restricted. Several of the most significant clusters appeared linked to common viral pathogens, based on a later analysis.

The chain couples TRBV6-5 to TRBJ2-7; tentatively, D is TRBD1 (6 bases). This TCR derives from a woman between 50 and 59 years old in good health and CMV-seropositive. Material: PBMCs. CDR3 bases: TGTGCCAGCAGTTACGCCTTGGGGGCAACGACCTACGAGCAGTACTTC. It yields the protein CASSYALGATTYEQYF.